This TCR beta chain is from a study of a mutant IDH1 vaccine in newly diagnosed glioma. The overall study: Vaccines began 4-6 weeks after radiotherapy alone, or with temozolomide cycles.

Time point: week 35, safety follow-up. The study gave 300 ug of mutant IDH1 20-mer peptide per vaccine dose, with topical imiquimod. Eight vaccinations reached patients in weeks 1, 3, 5, 7, 11, 15, 19 and 23. Donors harbored newly found WHO grade 3 or 4 IDH1-mutant, ATRX-lost astrocytomas. Details on this clone: The antigen is unknown.

V lost 4 bases and J lost 4; bases outside the gene matches: 10. CDR3 length equals 15 residues. In germline, CDR1 is SGHRS, CDR2 YFSETQ. The repertoire was sequenced with immunoSEQ multiplex PCR; TCRdb's copy has only in-frame clones and lacks some. The profile covers tens of thousands of clones, with roughly four fifths appearing a single time and 9.5% to 15% taken by the ten largest. This TCR was recovered from a man between 40 and 49 years old with glioma. The chain employs TRBV5-1 and TRBJ1-1, with 7 bases matching TRBD1. The specimen was PBMCs, collected from a glioma patient whose treatment included an IDH1 peptide vaccine. Written as DNA, the CDR3 is TGCGCCAGCAGCCTTGAGGCAGGGGGGATCACTGAAGCTTTCTTT. Translation: CASSLEAGGITEAFF.